The rows below give T cell receptor beta chains drawn from one sample of a study of human T cells and chemical hapten exposure. TCRdb independently ran MiXCR on the RACE reads; one entry per CDR3 protein. The sample lists 250,000 to 300,000 distinct CDR3 sequences, roughly 7.4% occurring once. Sequenced material: whole blood, taken in connection with sensitization to the hapten diphenylcyclopropenone (DPC). The receptors were gathered from a man aged 18 to 35 with alopecia areata. Some clones in this sample may be carry-over from other donors' samples. The CDR3 runs from the conserved cysteine through the conserved F or W. A D gene is named only where the DNA matches it firmly. Size values are once, few and many counts, or a class for expanded clones, and some rows have none.

j_gene: TRBJ1-1
v_gene: TRBV5-6
d_gene: NA
abundance: NA
CDR3nt: TGTGCCAGCAGTTTTAAGAGCACCACTGAAGCTTTCTTT
CDR3aa: CASSFKSTTEAFF

j_gene: TRBJ2-7
v_gene: TRBV28
d_gene: NA
abundance: NA
CDR3nt: TGTGCCAGCAGTTTCGCGGTCTACGAGCAGAACTTC
CDR3aa: CASSFAVYEQNF

j_gene: TRBJ2-2
v_gene: TRBV5-1
d_gene: TRBD1
abundance: NA
CDR3nt: TGCGCCAGCAGCAAACCGGGACAGCTCACCGGGGAGCTGTTTTTT
CDR3aa: CASSKPGQLTGELFF

j_gene: TRBJ2-7
v_gene: TRBV20-1
d_gene: TRBD1
abundance: many
CDR3nt: TGCAGTGCTCGCGGACAGGGGGCAAACGAGCAGTACTTC
CDR3aa: CSARGQGANEQYF

j_gene: TRBJ1-2
v_gene: TRBV12-3/TRBV12-4
d_gene: NA
abundance: few
CDR3nt: TGTGCCAGCAGACTGACCGGCGGGTTGGGCGGCTACACCTTC
CDR3aa: CASRLTGGLGGYTF

j_gene: TRBJ2-2
v_gene: TRBV3-1
d_gene: NA
abundance: many
CDR3nt: TGTGCCAGCAGCCAAGGCAGGAGCCTGAACACCGGGGAGCTGTTTTTT
CDR3aa: CASSQGRSLNTGELFF

j_gene: TRBJ2-6
v_gene: TRBV27
d_gene: NA
abundance: few
CDR3nt: TGTGCCAGCAGTTTAGGTAACAGCTCGCCCTCTGGGGCCAACGTCCTGACTTTC
CDR3aa: CASSLGNSSPSGANVLTF

j_gene: TRBJ2-5
v_gene: TRBV12-3/TRBV12-4
d_gene: TRBD1
abundance: few
CDR3nt: TGTGCCAGCAGTTTCGGGACAGGGAAAGAGACCCAGTACTTC
CDR3aa: CASSFGTGKETQYF

j_gene: TRBJ2-1
v_gene: TRBV6-2/TRBV6-3
d_gene: NA
abundance: NA
CDR3nt: TGTGCCAGCCGATCGAGTGAGCAGTTCTTC
CDR3aa: CASRSSEQFF

j_gene: TRBJ2-2
v_gene: TRBV9
d_gene: NA
abundance: NA
CDR3nt: TGTGCCAGCAGCGTAGACAGTCCGAACACCGGGGAGCTGTTTTTT
CDR3aa: CASSVDSPNTGELFF

j_gene: TRBJ1-1
v_gene: TRBV7-9
d_gene: TRBD1
abundance: NA
CDR3nt: TGTGCCAGCACATTTCTCGACAGGGGGCACACTGAAGCTTTCTTT
CDR3aa: CASTFLDRGHTEAFF

j_gene: TRBJ2-1
v_gene: TRBV18
d_gene: TRBD2
abundance: many
CDR3nt: TGTGCCAGCTCACCACCCATAAGCGGGGCAATCTACAATGAGCAGTTCTTC
CDR3aa: CASSPPISGAIYNEQFF

j_gene: TRBJ2-5
v_gene: TRBV4-1
d_gene: NA
abundance: few
CDR3nt: TGCGCCAGCAGCCCAGGGGTCTGGAAAGAGACCCAGTACTTC
CDR3aa: CASSPGVWKETQYF

j_gene: TRBJ2-3
v_gene: TRBV11-2
d_gene: NA
abundance: many
CDR3nt: TGTGCCAGCAGCTTAATCGGGGGCAGGGATACGCAGTATTTT
CDR3aa: CASSLIGGRDTQYF

j_gene: TRBJ2-6
v_gene: TRBV7-8
d_gene: NA
abundance: NA
CDR3nt: TGTGCCAGCAGCTTTAAGGGTTCTGGGGCCAACGTCCTGACTTTC
CDR3aa: CASSFKGSGANVLTF

j_gene: TRBJ1-5
v_gene: TRBV5-6
d_gene: NA
abundance: many
CDR3nt: TGTGCCAGCAGCCATCGGGTCGATAGCAATCAGCCCCAGCATTTT
CDR3aa: CASSHRVDSNQPQHF

j_gene: TRBJ1-1
v_gene: TRBV5-1
d_gene: NA
abundance: many
CDR3nt: TGTGCCAGCTCTTTGGGGACGAACACTGAAGCTTTCTTT
CDR3aa: CASSLGTNTEAFF

j_gene: TRBJ2-1
v_gene: TRBV25-1
d_gene: NA
abundance: NA
CDR3nt: TGTGCCAGCAGTGTGGGGGACGCTAAGCAGTTCTTC
CDR3aa: CASSVGDAKQFF

j_gene: TRBJ1-4
v_gene: TRBV7-6
d_gene: NA
abundance: NA
CDR3nt: TGTGCCAGCAGCTCCACCGCGGTGAGGGTTGAGAGGGAAAAACTGTTTTTT
CDR3aa: CASSSTAVRVEREKLFF

j_gene: TRBJ2-4
v_gene: TRBV28
d_gene: NA
abundance: many
CDR3nt: TGTGCCAGCAGTTCACCGGACGGAAAAAACATTCAGTACTTC
CDR3aa: CASSSPDGKNIQYF

j_gene: TRBJ2-5
v_gene: TRBV12-3/TRBV12-4
d_gene: NA
abundance: few
CDR3nt: TGTGCCAGCAGTGAGGACGGACGGCTGGAGACCCAGTACTTC
CDR3aa: CASSEDGRLETQYF

j_gene: TRBJ2-4
v_gene: TRBV4-3
d_gene: NA
abundance: NA
CDR3nt: TGCGCCAGCAGCCAGGGGATGTGGACGGCGACCAAAAACATTCAGTACTTC
CDR3aa: CASSQGMWTATKNIQYF

j_gene: TRBJ2-5
v_gene: TRBV7-2
d_gene: TRBD1
abundance: many
CDR3nt: TGTGCCAGCAGCCGGGACAGGGAGGAGACCCAGTACTTC
CDR3aa: CASSRDREETQYF

j_gene: TRBJ2-1
v_gene: TRBV4-3
d_gene: NA
abundance: few
CDR3nt: TGCGCCAGCAGCCAAGAAGGAGGGCTCTCCTACAATGAGCAGTTCTTC
CDR3aa: CASSQEGGLSYNEQFF

j_gene: TRBJ1-1
v_gene: TRBV7-6
d_gene: TRBD1
abundance: NA
CDR3nt: TGTGCCAGCAGCCAGTCTCCGGGACAGGGGGCCGGAATGAACACTGAAGCTTTCTTT
CDR3aa: CASSQSPGQGAGMNTEAFF

j_gene: TRBJ2-1
v_gene: TRBV3-1
d_gene: NA
abundance: NA
CDR3nt: TGTGCCAGCAGCCAAGAGTGGCTCCCTCTGGGAGGCGAGCAGTTCTTC
CDR3aa: CASSQEWLPLGGEQFF

j_gene: TRBJ1-1
v_gene: TRBV6-1
d_gene: NA
abundance: NA
CDR3nt: TGTGCCATCTCGGGCTTAGCTGAAGCTTTCTTT
CDR3aa: CAISGLAEAFF

j_gene: TRBJ1-6
v_gene: TRBV6-5
d_gene: NA
abundance: few
CDR3nt: TGTGCCAGCAGTTGGGGTAATAAGGATTCACCCCTCCACTTT
CDR3aa: CASSWGNKDSPLHF

j_gene: TRBJ1-1
v_gene: TRBV10-3
d_gene: NA
abundance: NA
CDR3nt: TGTGCCATCAGTGGAGGGGCAGAGAACACTGAAGCTTTCTTT
CDR3aa: CAISGGAENTEAFF

j_gene: TRBJ1-6
v_gene: TRBV7-3
d_gene: NA
abundance: many
CDR3nt: TGTGCCAGCAGCTTAAGACCGGGGAAGGGGGCACCCCTCCACTTT
CDR3aa: CASSLRPGKGAPLHF

j_gene: TRBJ2-3
v_gene: TRBV7-3
d_gene: NA
abundance: NA
CDR3nt: TGTGCCAGCAGCTTAATTGGGGGCATCGGAAACACAGATACGCAGTATTTT
CDR3aa: CASSLIGGIGNTDTQYF

j_gene: TRBJ2-1
v_gene: TRBV18
d_gene: NA
abundance: NA
CDR3nt: TGTGCCAGCTCACCACCCGGGTCTCGGAGGAATGAGCAGTTCTTC
CDR3aa: CASSPPGSRRNEQFF

j_gene: TRBJ2-3
v_gene: TRBV12-3/TRBV12-4
d_gene: TRBD2
abundance: NA
CDR3nt: TGTGCCAGCAGTTTTAGGAGGGGACTAGCATCAGATACGCAGTATTTT
CDR3aa: CASSFRRGLASDTQYF

j_gene: TRBJ2-3
v_gene: TRBV5-1
d_gene: TRBD2
abundance: few
CDR3nt: TGCGCCAGCAAAGCCAGCCCAGCGGGGGGGCTAACGGATACGCAGTATTTT
CDR3aa: CASKASPAGGLTDTQYF

j_gene: TRBJ2-1
v_gene: TRBV6-5
d_gene: TRBD2
abundance: many
CDR3nt: TGTGCCAGCAGTTATTCTCCGGGGGGAACCTACAATGAGCAGTTCTTC
CDR3aa: CASSYSPGGTYNEQFF

j_gene: TRBJ2-3
v_gene: TRBV5-1
d_gene: NA
abundance: NA
CDR3nt: TGCGCCAGCAGCTTGGCTTCGGTGACCTTCACAGATACGCAGTATTTT
CDR3aa: CASSLASVTFTDTQYF

j_gene: TRBJ2-2
v_gene: TRBV4-3
d_gene: NA
abundance: NA
CDR3nt: TGCGCCAGCAGCCAGGCCGGGACAGCGGGCACCGGGGAGCTGTTTTTT
CDR3aa: CASSQAGTAGTGELFF

j_gene: TRBJ2-5
v_gene: TRBV20-1
d_gene: TRBD2
abundance: many
CDR3nt: TGCAGTGCCCACAAGACTAGCGGGCAAGAGACCCAGTACTTC
CDR3aa: CSAHKTSGQETQYF

j_gene: TRBJ2-1
v_gene: TRBV12-3/TRBV12-4
d_gene: NA
abundance: many
CDR3nt: TGTGCCAGCAGTTTTATTCAGGGGTACTACAATGAGCAGTTCTTC
CDR3aa: CASSFIQGYYNEQFF